This paragraph reports one T cell receptor (beta chain). These data belong to a study of blood T cell repertoires in COVID-19. TCRdb's table, derived via immunoSEQ multiplex PCR, lists solely in-frame clones and lacks some. The table shows approximately 390,000 clones, with 88% occurring only once. The source material was PBMCs or T cells enriched from blood (not recorded which). This TCR was sampled from a woman aged 40 to 50 with acute COVID-19.

The CDR3 spells CASSQGSVRGHMNIQYF. In DNA form, the CDR3 reads TGCGCCAGCAGCCAAGGGAGCGTTAGGGGACACATGAACATTCAGTACTTC. The gene calls are TRBV4-1 and TRBJ2-4, with D perhaps TRBD1 (6 bases). Germline V gene data show CDR1 as MGHRA and CDR2 as YSYEKL. V lost 1 base, J lost 7 bases, and 20 bases lay in between. There are 17 residues in the CDR3.